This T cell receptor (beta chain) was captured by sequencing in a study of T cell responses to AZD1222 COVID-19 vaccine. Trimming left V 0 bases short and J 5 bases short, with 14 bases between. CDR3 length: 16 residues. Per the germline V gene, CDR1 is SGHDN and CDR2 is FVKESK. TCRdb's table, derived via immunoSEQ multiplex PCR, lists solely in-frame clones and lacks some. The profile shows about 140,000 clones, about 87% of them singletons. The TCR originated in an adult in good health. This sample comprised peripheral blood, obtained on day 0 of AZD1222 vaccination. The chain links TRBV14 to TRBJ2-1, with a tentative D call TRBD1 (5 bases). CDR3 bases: TGTGCCAGCAGCCAAGAGGCTATGGGGCCACACAATGAGCAGTTCTTC. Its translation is CASSQEAMGPHNEQFF.